Below, one T cell receptor beta chain is given with its context. No antigen is known for it. The sample originates from a study of T-cell memory formation after mild COVID-19. The CDR3 totals 18 residues. With 8 bases clipped from V and 5 bases from J, the junction kept 21 bases outside the gene matches. Looked up from germline, CDR1 is SGDLS and CDR2 is YYNGEE. Study-level findings and limits: The study found balanced CD4/CD8 in clones contracting day 15 to 85 and a CD4+ lean in later expanders.

One entry per CDR3 protein results from TCRdb running MiXCR on the 5' RACE reads. The top ten hold 20% to 25% of the sample, which has about 290,000 distinct CDR3 sequences, approximately 15% seen once. This TCR derives from a man younger than 30 who had mild COVID-19 (a few samples of this study predate the infection). Cell type and time point are not known. The chain carries TRBV9 and TRBJ2-5, with 10 bases that match TRBD2. What was sequenced was PBMCs or a T cell subset sorted from them (not recorded which). In DNA form, the CDR3 reads TGTGCCAGACAAACTCGGGTAGCGGGGGGCCAGGAGGAGGAGACCCAGTACTTC. As protein: CARQTRVAGGQEEETQYF.